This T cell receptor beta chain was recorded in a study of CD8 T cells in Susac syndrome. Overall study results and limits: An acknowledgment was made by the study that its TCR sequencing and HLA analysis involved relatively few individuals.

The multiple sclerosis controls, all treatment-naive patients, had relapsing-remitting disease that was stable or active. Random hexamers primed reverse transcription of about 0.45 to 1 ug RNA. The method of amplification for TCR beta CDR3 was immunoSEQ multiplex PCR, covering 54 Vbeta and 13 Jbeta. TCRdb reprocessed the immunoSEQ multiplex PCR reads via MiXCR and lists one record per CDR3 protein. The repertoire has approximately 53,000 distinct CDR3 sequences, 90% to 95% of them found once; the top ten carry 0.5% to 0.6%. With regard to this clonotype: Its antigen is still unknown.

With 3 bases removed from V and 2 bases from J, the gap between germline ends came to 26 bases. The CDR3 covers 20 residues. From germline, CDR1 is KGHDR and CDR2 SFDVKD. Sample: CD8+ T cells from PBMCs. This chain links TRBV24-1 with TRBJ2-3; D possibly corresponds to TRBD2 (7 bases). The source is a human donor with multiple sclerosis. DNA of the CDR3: TGTGCCACCAGTGATCCCCGGGGAGGCGGGGGCCCAGACGACACAGATACGCAGTATTTT. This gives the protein CATSDPRGGGGPDDTDTQYF.